The rows below give T cell receptor beta chains drawn from one sample of a study of metastatic and nonmetastatic thyroid tumors. TCRdb reassembled clones from the PCR reads with MiXCR. The table shows approximately 70,000 clones, with 18% occurring only once. The sample taken for sequencing was blood. Receptors originate from a female donor with papillary thyroid cancer or a benign thyroid nodule (not recorded which). Some clones in this sample may be carry-over from other donors' samples. Each CDR3 is given with its conserved first and last residue. The D gene is left open where the match is weak. Clone size is stated in some rows and not others, as once, few, many or a class when expanded.

J gene: TRBJ2-7; V gene: TRBV11-3; clone size: many; D gene: -; CDR3 DNA: TGTGCCAGCAGCTTAGGAGGGACCCACGGTGTGGGCCCCTACGAGCAGTACTTC; CDR3 protein: CASSLGGTHGVGPYEQYF
J gene: TRBJ1-6; V gene: TRBV12-5; clone size: many; D gene: -; CDR3 DNA: TGTGCTAGTGGTTCTTTAGTAGGGCAGGGGAATTCACCCCTCCACTTT; CDR3 protein: CASGSLVGQGNSPLHF
J gene: TRBJ2-7; V gene: TRBV7-2; clone size: -; D gene: -; CDR3 DNA: TGTGCCAGCAGCTTAAACAGGGCCTACGAGCAGTACTTC; CDR3 protein: CASSLNRAYEQYF
J gene: TRBJ2-5; V gene: TRBV6-1; clone size: few; D gene: TRBD2; CDR3 DNA: TGTGCCAGCGCCGGGGGGGGCCGCGACTACCAAGAGACCCAGTACTTC; CDR3 protein: CASAGGGRDYQETQYF
J gene: TRBJ1-2; V gene: TRBV11-1; clone size: -; D gene: -; CDR3 DNA: TGTGCCAGCAGCTCACCGGGTACGTACGGCTACACCTTC; CDR3 protein: CASSSPGTYGYTF
J gene: TRBJ1-5; V gene: TRBV3-1; clone size: -; D gene: -; CDR3 DNA: TGTGCCAGCAGCCAAGACGGGGGTTGGCAGCCCCAGCATTTT; CDR3 protein: CASSQDGGWQPQHF
J gene: TRBJ2-7; V gene: TRBV4-1; clone size: -; D gene: TRBD1; CDR3 DNA: TGCGCCAGCGACCGTCGACAGGGGGCGGGGGACGAGCAGTACTTC; CDR3 protein: CASDRRQGAGDEQYF
J gene: TRBJ2-7; V gene: TRBV19; clone size: many; D gene: -; CDR3 DNA: TGTGCCAGTAGTCCAGGGACCAACAGCTACGAGCAGTACTTC; CDR3 protein: CASSPGTNSYEQYF
J gene: TRBJ1-1; V gene: TRBV7-9; clone size: many; D gene: -; CDR3 DNA: TGTGCCAGCAGCTCCGGGTGGGACACTGAAGCTTTCTTT; CDR3 protein: CASSSGWDTEAFF
J gene: TRBJ1-3; V gene: TRBV7-6; clone size: many; D gene: -; CDR3 DNA: TGTGCCAGCAGCTTAGATACGGTTCTCTCTGGAAACACCATGTATTTT; CDR3 protein: CASSLDTVLSGNTMYF
J gene: TRBJ2-1; V gene: TRBV10-1; clone size: many; D gene: -; CDR3 DNA: TGCGCCAGCAGTGAGTCGCTGGGGGACGAGCAGTTCTTC; CDR3 protein: CASSESLGDEQFF
J gene: TRBJ2-2; V gene: TRBV7-2; clone size: many; D gene: -; CDR3 DNA: TGTGCCAGCAGTTTAGGGCAGGGTTGGGCCGGGGAGCTGTTTTTT; CDR3 protein: CASSLGQGWAGELFF
J gene: TRBJ1-5; V gene: TRBV10-2; clone size: many; D gene: -; CDR3 DNA: TGCGCCAGCAGTGATCGCAATCAGCCCCAGCATTTT; CDR3 protein: CASSDRNQPQHF
J gene: TRBJ2-3; V gene: TRBV15; clone size: -; D gene: TRBD1; CDR3 DNA: TGTGCCACCAGGGGGGACAGGGGTGTTACAGATACGCAGTATTTT; CDR3 protein: CATRGDRGVTDTQYF